The 10 T cell receptor beta chains given below trace back to one sample, sequenced in a study of T cells expressing NK-cell markers. For each CDR3 protein, TCRdb gives one entry from its re-call of the 5' RACE reads, without DNA. Its table records about 260,000 distinct CDR3 sequences. The sequencing sample was made of blood T cells: a sorted CD56 or NKG2C T cell subset, CD4+ or CD8+ T cells, or bulk PBMC T cells (not recorded which). The source is a woman between 18 and 70 years old in good health.

V gene TRBV4-2 combines with J gene TRBJ2-3; there is no DNA to check the TCRdb D call of TRBD2. Germline values: CDR1 LGHNA, CDR2 YNFKEQ. This CDR3 region has 17 residues. The chain's CDR3 is CASSSILAGASTDTQYF.

The chain combines TRBV5-1 with TRBJ2-2; the D call from TCRdb, TRBD2, cannot be confirmed without DNA. Looked up from germline, CDR1 is SGHRS and CDR2 is YFSETQ. The CDR3 spans 16 residues. The CDR3 loop is CASSLGLAGRTGELFF. Drawing the rest from reference TRBV5-1 and TRBJ2-2, the complete variable domain is KAGVTQTPRYLIKTRGQQVTLSCSPISGHRSVSWYQQTPGQGLQFLFEYFSETQRNKGNFPGRFSGRQFSNSRSEMNVSTLELGDSALYLCASSLGLAGRTGELFFGEGSRLTVL.

The V gene is TRBV30, the J gene TRBJ1-5. CDR3 length: 14 residues. Germline V lookup: CDR1 GTSNPN, CDR2 SVGIG (reference sequence). CDR3 sequence reads: CAWSGGGFNQPQHF.

V is TRBV21-1 and J is TRBJ1-5; checking the TCRdb D call of TRBD1 is not possible without DNA. TRBV21-1 is designated a pseudogene. The CDR3 covers 15 residues. CDR3 protein: CAIHKIGAANQPQHF.

This sequence joins TRBV20-1 and TRBJ2-7. Germline V gene sequence: CDR1 DFQATT, CDR2 SNEGSKA (reference sequence). The CDR3 has 14 residues. CDR3 loop: CSARDGQIAYEQYF.

The chain couples TRBV20-1 to TRBJ2-1; TCRdb reports TRBD2, a call that lacks DNA to check it against. This CDR3 contains 14 residues. Germline V lookup: CDR1 DFQATT, CDR2 SNEGSKA (reference sequence). The chain's CDR3 is CSAVLAASYNEQFF.

The chain links TRBV18 to TRBJ1-1. CDR1 is KGHSH, CDR2 LQKENI, per germline. The CDR3 spans 16 residues. The CDR3 here is CASSPQGDLRNTEAFF.

CDR3: CASSATGKAFF. The chain recombines TRBV6-5 with TRBJ1-1; the D gene TCRdb calls, TRBD1, cannot be checked with no DNA. The CDR3 runs 11 residues. Germline V gene lookup returns CDR1 MNHEY and CDR2 SVGAGI.

CDR3 loop: CASSLTGGGVTEAFF. This rearrangement joins TRBV7-9 to TRBJ1-1; the TCRdb D gene call, TRBD1, has no DNA to confirm it. This CDR3 region has 15 residues. Germline V gene lookup returns CDR1 SEHNR and CDR2 FQNEAQ (reference sequence).

The chain couples TRBV12-3 or TRBV12-4 to TRBJ2-2; TCRdb returns TRBD2, unconfirmable since there is no DNA. This CDR3 has 14 amino acids. This CDR3 is CASRGGAGTGELFF.